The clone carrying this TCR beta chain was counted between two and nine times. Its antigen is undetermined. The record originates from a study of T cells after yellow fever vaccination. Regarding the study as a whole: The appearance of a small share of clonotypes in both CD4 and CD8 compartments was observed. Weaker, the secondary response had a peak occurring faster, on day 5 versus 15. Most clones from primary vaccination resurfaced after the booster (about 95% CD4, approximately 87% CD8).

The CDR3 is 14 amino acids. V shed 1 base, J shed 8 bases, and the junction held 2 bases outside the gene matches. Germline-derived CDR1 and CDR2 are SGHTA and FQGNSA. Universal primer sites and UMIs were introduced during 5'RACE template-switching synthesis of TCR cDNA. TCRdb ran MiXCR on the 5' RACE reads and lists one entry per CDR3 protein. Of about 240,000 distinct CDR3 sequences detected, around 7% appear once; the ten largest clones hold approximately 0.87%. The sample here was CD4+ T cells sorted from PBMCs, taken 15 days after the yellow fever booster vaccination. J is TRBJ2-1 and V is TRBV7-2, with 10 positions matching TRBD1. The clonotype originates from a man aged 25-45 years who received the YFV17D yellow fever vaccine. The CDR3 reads CASSLGQGAYEQFF. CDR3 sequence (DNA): TGTGCCAGCAGCTTAGGACAGGGGGCTTATGAGCAGTTCTTC.